This T cell receptor beta chain was sequenced for a study of T cell clusters in autoimmune cytopenias. Multiplex touch-down PCR amplified TRB using TRB-A and TRB-B pools in one tube. TCRdb derives one entry per CDR3 protein from the multiplex PCR reads, leaving out DNA. In all, the sample yields 7,000 or so distinct CDR3 sequences. Germline CDR1 reads MNHEY; CDR2 reads SVGAGI. The CDR3 has 13 residues. TRB was amplified from roughly 0.25 ug of peripheral blood genomic DNA per sample. The data also belong to a second study, concerning T cell repertoires in aging, cancer and after chemotherapy. That publication notes: In healthy donors, age-related TCR diversity loss mainly reflected lost richness.

The sequence was collected from a human donor in good health. This chain uses TRBV6-5 with TRBJ1-6; TCRdb's D call of TRBD1 is untestable without DNA. The specimen was peripheral blood. The CDR3 loop is CASGGTNNSPLHF.